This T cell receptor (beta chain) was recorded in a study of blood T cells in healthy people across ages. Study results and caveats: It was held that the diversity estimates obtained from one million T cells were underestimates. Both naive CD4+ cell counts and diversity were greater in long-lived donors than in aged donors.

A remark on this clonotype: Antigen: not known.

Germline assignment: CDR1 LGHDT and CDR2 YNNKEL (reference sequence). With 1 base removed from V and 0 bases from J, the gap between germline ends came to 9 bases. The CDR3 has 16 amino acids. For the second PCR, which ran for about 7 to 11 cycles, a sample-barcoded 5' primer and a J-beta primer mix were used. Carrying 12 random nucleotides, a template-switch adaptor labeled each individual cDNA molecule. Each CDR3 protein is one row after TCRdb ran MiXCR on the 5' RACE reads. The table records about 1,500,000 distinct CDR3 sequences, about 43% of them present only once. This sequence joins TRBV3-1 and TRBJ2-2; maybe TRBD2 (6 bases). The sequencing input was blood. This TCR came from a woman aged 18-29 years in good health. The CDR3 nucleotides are TGTGCCAGCAGCCAAGCGGCTAGCGCGAACACCGGGGAGCTGTTTTTT. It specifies CASSQAASANTGELFF.